These 24 T cell receptor beta chains originate from one sample sequenced in a study of Ad26.COV2.S vaccination and SARS-CoV-2 variants. Sequencing was performed with immunoSEQ multiplex PCR; in TCRdb, only in-frame clones are kept and a portion is missing. The sample lists 380,000 or so clones; around 89% were seen once. The treatment: some 20 received Ad26.COV2.S at low or high dose, single or two shots; 5 received placebo; per-sample allocation not given. Vaccine and placebo recipients were sampled on day 63 after the first injection. The material sequenced was peripheral blood, taken in a trial of Ad26.COV2.S vaccine versus placebo. These receptors were obtained from a person between 18 and 65 years old who received the Ad26.COV2.S COVID-19 vaccine or a placebo.

This chain uses TRBV28 with TRBJ2-1; D perhaps matches TRBD1 (5 bases). V was trimmed by 7 bases and J by 4 bases, leaving 17 bases between them. Germline CDR1 reads MDHEN; CDR2 reads SYDVKM. CDR3 length: 15 amino acids. The CDR3 DNA is TGTGCCAGCACGGCGCTTGGGGCTGCTTACAATGAGCAGTTCTTC. The encoded protein is CASTALGAAYNEQFF.

The chain uses TRBV7-3 and TRBJ2-3; unclear D gene. This CDR3 spans 14 amino acids. Trimming took 1 base from V and 4 from J, leaving 9 bases between them. Per germline, CDR1 SGHTA and CDR2 FQGTGA. The CDR3 DNA follows: TGTGCCAGCAGCTTAAAGCCGGTTCCAGATACGCAGTATTTT. Residues: CASSLKPVPDTQYF. The full variable domain, completed using reference TRBV7-3 and TRBJ2-3, is GAGVSQTPSNKVTEKGKYVELRCDPISGHTALYWYRQSLGQGPEFLIYFQGTGAADDSGLPNDRFFAVRPEGSVSTLKIQRTERGDSAVYLCASSLKPVPDTQYFGPGTRLTVL.

The CDR3 DNA is TGTGCCAGCAGCCAAGGTAGTGAAGATACGCAGTATTTT. Protein sequence: CASSQGSEDTQYF. The chain uses TRBV3-1 (or the pseudogene TRBV3-2) and TRBJ2-3; D gene unclear. Germline assignment: CDR1 LGHDT and CDR2 YNNKEL (reference sequence). Deletions cut 1 base from V and 5 bases from J, with 7 bases between. The CDR3 loop spans 13 amino acids.

The chain joins TRBV5-1 to TRBJ2-3, with TRBD2 identical over 8 bases. Per germline, CDR1 SGHRS and CDR2 YFSETQ. V lost 1 base and J lost 3; bases outside the gene matches: 7. The CDR3 is made up of 16 amino acids. The CDR3 protein is CASSLREGGRTDTQYF. CDR3 sequence (DNA): TGCGCCAGCAGCTTGCGTGAAGGCGGGAGGACAGATACGCAGTATTTT.

This clone has a single count. One junction end does not reproduce the germline sequence, and a read error may be involved. The chain recombines TRBV7-7 with TRBJ2-5; unclear D gene. The CDR3 has 15 amino acids. Germline CDR1 and CDR2: SSHAT and FNYEAQ (reference sequence). The CDR3 DNA sequence: TGTGCTAGCAGCTTAGCCTATGGAGTAAAAGAGACCCAGTACTTC. This codes for CASSLAYGVKETQYF.

The chain joins TRBV7-9 to TRBJ2-5; perhaps TRBD1 as D (6 bases). The CDR3 length is 13 residues. Germline-derived CDR1 and CDR2 are SEHNR and FQNEAQ (reference sequence). V was pared by 10 bases and J by 3 bases, with 15 bases between. CDR3 nucleotide sequence: TGTGCCACTACACTGGCAGGGGAAGAGACCCAGTACTTC. Residues: CATTLAGEETQYF.

The V call is TRBV9, the J call TRBJ2-2; D is unclear. From germline, CDR1 is SGDLS and CDR2 YYNGEE. Deletions cut 4 bases from V and 0 bases from J, with 7 bases between. The CDR3 has 14 residues. In nucleotides, the CDR3 is TGTGCCAGCAGCCTAACATCGAACACCGGGGAGCTGTTTTTT. Its protein is CASSLTSNTGELFF.

The rearrangement links TRBV12-3 or TRBV12-4 to TRBJ2-2; 8 nucleotides match TRBD1. The V segment lost 6 bases and the J segment 6 bases; nucleotides outside the gene matches: 3. The CDR3 runs 13 residues. CDR3: CASSRTGSGELFF. Written as DNA, the CDR3 is TGTGCCAGCAGCCGGACAGGGTCCGGGGAGCTGTTTTTT.

DNA for the CDR3: TGCGCCAGCAGCTTGGGGGCTAGTCTCGCCTACAATGAGCAGTTCTTC. This encodes CASSLGASLAYNEQFF. The chain carries TRBV5-1 and TRBJ2-1; unclear D gene. V was trimmed by 0 bases and J by 2 bases, leaving 12 bases between them. This CDR3 is 16 amino acids long. Germline V gene sequence: CDR1 SGHRS, CDR2 YFSETQ.

V usage is TRBV9 and J usage is TRBJ2-4, with D possibly TRBD1 on 6 matching bases. V was cut by 2 bases and J by 0 bases, with 15 bases left in between. Germline V CDR1 and CDR2: SGDLS, YYNGEE. This CDR3 spans 17 amino acids. DNA for the CDR3: TGTGCCAGCAGCGTCGGACAGCCAGATCTAGCCAAAAACATTCAGTACTTC. As protein: CASSVGQPDLAKNIQYF.

The genes are TRBV9 and TRBJ2-2; no clear D. The CDR3 runs to 12 residues. Germline lookup yields CDR1 SGDLS and CDR2 YYNGEE. Trimming left V 4 bases short and J 7 bases short, with 8 bases between. The CDR3 loop reads CASSPRVGELFF. The CDR3 DNA is TGTGCCAGCAGCCCCCGCGTCGGGGAGCTGTTTTTT.

This clone appeared once. The chain links TRBV24-1 to TRBJ2-1, with a possible D match to TRBD2 (6 bases). The ends were cut back, 9 bases at V and 10 bases at J, with 15 bases in the middle. Germline loops: CDR1 KGHDR, CDR2 SFDVKD. This CDR3 is built from 12 residues. CDR3 in DNA: TGTGCCACCGGGACTCCCGGTGGAGAGCAGTTCTTC. Its translation: CATGTPGGEQFF.

J is TRBJ2-3 and V is TRBV19, with D uncertain. V was trimmed by 5 bases and J by 4 bases, leaving 22 bases between them. The CDR3 runs 17 residues. Per the germline V gene, CDR1 is LNHDA and CDR2 is SQIVND (reference sequence). The CDR3 reads CASSAPGRPAPADTQYF. CDR3 DNA: TGTGCCAGTAGTGCCCCAGGACGGCCGGCCCCCGCAGATACGCAGTATTTT.

A single count supports this clone. This sequence joins TRBV2 and TRBJ2-1, with 9 bases fitting TRBD2. The CDR3 spans 17 residues. Trimming took 6 bases from V and 5 from J; bases not matched to a gene: 14. CDR1 and CDR2 from the germline V gene are SNHLY and FYNNEI. This chain's CDR3 is CASSHTTISGRNNEQFF. CDR3 coding DNA: TGTGCCAGCAGCCATACGACCATCAGCGGGAGGAACAATGAGCAGTTCTTC.

This clone is a singleton in its sample. CDR3: CASTPGRSAGELFF. The CDR3 nucleotides read TGTGCCAGTACCCCAGGGCGGAGCGCCGGGGAGCTGTTTTTT. V usage is TRBV19 and J usage is TRBJ2-2; perhaps TRBD1 as D (5 bases). V was trimmed by 7 bases and J by 6 bases, leaving 15 bases between them. The germline gives CDR1 LNHDA, CDR2 SQIVND (reference sequence). The CDR3 has 14 residues.

The rearrangement links TRBV7-8 to TRBJ2-7, with a possible D match to TRBD2 (5 bases). V was cut by 2 bases and J by 2 bases, with 19 bases left in between. This CDR3 contains 17 residues. Looked up from germline, CDR1 is SGHVS and CDR2 is FQNEAQ. The CDR3 spells CASSLSLDPGNPYEQYF. CDR3 coding DNA: TGTGCCAGCAGCTTAAGCTTAGATCCGGGGAACCCCTACGAGCAGTACTTC.

The gene calls are TRBV6-5 and TRBJ1-4, with TRBD1 matching 10 bases. The V gene end was trimmed by 6 bases and the J gene end by 8 bases; junction bases not matched to a gene: 6. The CDR3 is 14 amino acids. Germline CDR1 MNHEY, CDR2 SVGAGI. CDR3 region: CASRRQGAGEKLFF. In DNA, the CDR3 is TGTGCCAGCAGAAGACAGGGGGCAGGGGAAAAACTGTTTTTT.

This rearrangement joins TRBV7-8 to TRBJ2-5, with TRBD1 identical over 8 bases. V lost 2 bases and J lost 5; bases outside the gene matches: 10. The CDR3 has 16 amino acids. Germline V gives CDR1 SGHVS, CDR2 FQNEAQ. This chain's CDR3 is CASSLPPDRVHETQYF. The CDR3 DNA reads TGTGCCAGCAGCTTACCACCGGACAGGGTTCACGAGACCCAGTACTTC.

The chain employs TRBV27 and TRBJ2-2; D is possibly TRBD1 (6 bases). The germline V and J ends were trimmed by 4 bases and 5 bases, with 14 bases remaining between them. Germline V lookup: CDR1 MNHEY, CDR2 SMNVEV (reference sequence). The CDR3 spans 15 residues. The CDR3 spells CASSSTSTGTGELFF. The CDR3 nucleotides are TGTGCCAGCAGTTCAACGTCTACAGGGACCGGGGAGCTGTTTTTT.

The chain links TRBV19 to TRBJ1-1; D is possibly TRBD1 (5 bases). Per the germline V gene, CDR1 is LNHDA and CDR2 is SQIVND (reference sequence). V was pared by 6 bases and J by 1 base, with 15 bases between. The CDR3 length is 15 residues. CDR3 sequence reads: CASSLREGRNTEAFF. The CDR3 DNA reads as TGTGCCAGTAGCCTAAGGGAGGGGAGGAACACTGAAGCTTTCTTT.

V gene TRBV28 combines with J gene TRBJ2-3, with 7 bases aligning to TRBD1. The CDR3 extends over 19 amino acids. The trim removed 6 bases at V and 0 bases at J, leaving 18 bases unmatched. Germline lookup yields CDR1 MDHEN and CDR2 SYDVKM. The CDR3 is CASSSPSPGTDYSTDTQYF. The CDR3 nucleotides read TGTGCCAGCAGCTCTCCGTCCCCCGGGACAGATTATAGCACAGATACGCAGTATTTT.

The V call is TRBV7-9, the J call TRBJ1-2; perhaps TRBD1 as D (6 bases). The V end was cut by 5 bases, the J end by 7 bases, with 8 bases between. The CDR3 consists of 11 residues. Germline values: CDR1 SEHNR, CDR2 FQNEAQ (reference sequence). The CDR3 loop reads CASSPGVGYTF. The CDR3 DNA sequence: TGTGCCAGCAGCCCAGGGGTTGGCTACACCTTC. The whole variable domain, remainder taken from reference TRBV7-9 and TRBJ1-2, is DTGVSQNPRHKITKRGQNVTFRCDPISEHNRLYWYRQTLGQGPEFLTYFQNEAQLEKSRLLSDRFSAERPKGSFSTLEIQRTEQGDSAMYLCASSPGVGYTFGSGTRLTVV.

A single count supports this clone. The genes are TRBV28 and TRBJ2-7; the D gene is possibly TRBD1 (5 bases). Germline V gene sequence: CDR1 MDHEN, CDR2 SYDVKM. V lost 2 bases and J 2 bases, leaving 10 bases between the germline ends. The CDR3 contains 14 residues. The CDR3 loop is CASSLVRAAYEQYF. CDR3 nucleotides: TGTGCCAGCAGTTTAGTCAGGGCCGCCTACGAGCAGTACTTC. The full variable domain, rest sourced from reference TRBV28 and TRBJ2-7, is DVKVTQSSRYLVKRTGEKVFLECVQDMDHENMFWYRQDPGLGLRLIYFSYDVKMKEKGDIPEGYSVSREKKERFSLILESASTNQTSMYLCASSLVRAAYEQYFGPGTRLTVT.

This sequence joins TRBV18 and TRBJ1-4; 7 bases are shared with TRBD1. Germline V gene sequence: CDR1 KGHSH, CDR2 LQKENI. J lost 6 bases, V lost 3 bases, and 1 base had no gene match. The CDR3 is 13 residues long. CDR3: CASSPTGYEKLFF. The CDR3, as DNA: TGTGCCAGCTCACCGACAGGGTATGAAAAACTGTTTTTT.